This T cell receptor beta chain was recorded in a study of shared clonotypes between healthy human individuals. Study conclusions and caveats: Memory subsets generally showed lower estimated richness than naive subsets. Clonotypes shared by all four sorted-subset donors had higher generation probabilities than non-shared clonotypes.

J gave up 4 bases and V 2 bases, and 6 bases lay outside the gene matches. From germline, CDR1 is SGHTA and CDR2 FQGNSA. There are 15 residues in the CDR3. Comments on this clone: The antigen is not known.

TCRdb's table, derived via immunoSEQ multiplex PCR, lists solely in-frame clones and lacks some. Of around 1.4 million clones in the sample, 97% to 99% are singletons; the top ten hold over 0.3%. This clonotype was sampled from a man between 25 and 39 years old in good health. Material: naive CD4+ T cells sorted from blood. This sample's subset: CD45RA+ positively selected. This chain connects TRBV7-2 to TRBJ2-7, with 9 positions matching TRBD2. CDR3 amino acids: CASSLLRTSAYEQYF. CDR3 in DNA: TGTGCCAGCAGCTTATTGAGGACTAGCGCTTACGAGCAGTACTTC.